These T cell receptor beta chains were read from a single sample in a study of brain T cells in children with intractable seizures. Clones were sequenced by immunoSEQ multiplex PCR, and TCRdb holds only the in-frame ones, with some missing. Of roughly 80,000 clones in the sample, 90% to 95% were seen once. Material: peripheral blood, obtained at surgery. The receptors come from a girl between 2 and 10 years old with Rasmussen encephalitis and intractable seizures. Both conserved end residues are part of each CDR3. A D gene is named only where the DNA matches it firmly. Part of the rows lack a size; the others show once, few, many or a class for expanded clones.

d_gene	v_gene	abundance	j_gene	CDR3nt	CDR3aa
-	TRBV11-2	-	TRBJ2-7	TGTGCCAGCAGCGAGGGGGCCTACGAGCAGTACTTC	CASSEGAYEQYF
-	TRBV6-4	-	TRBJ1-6	TGTGCCAGCAGTTCCTTTTTTGCCTCGACAGGACCTATACCCCTCCACTTT	CASSSFFASTGPIPLHF
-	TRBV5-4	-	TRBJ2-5	TGTGCCAGCAGCTTTGGGCCGGCGAGCCAAGAGACCCAGTACTTC	CASSFGPASQETQYF
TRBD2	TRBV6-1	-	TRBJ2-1	TGTGCCAGCAGTGAAAGCGGGAGGATTGATGAGCAGTTCTTC	CASSESGRIDEQFF
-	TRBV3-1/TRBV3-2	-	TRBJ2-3	TGTGCCAGCAGCCAAGTATGGACTTTCAGCACAGATACGCAGTATTTT	CASSQVWTFSTDTQYF
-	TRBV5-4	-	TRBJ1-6	TGTGCCAGCAGCCCCAACACTTATAATTCACCCCTCCACTTT	CASSPNTYNSPLHF
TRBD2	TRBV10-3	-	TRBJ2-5	TGTGCCATCGGGGCTAGCGGGCTGTGGGAGACCCAGTACTTC	CAIGASGLWETQYF
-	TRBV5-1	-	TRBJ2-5	TGCGCCAGCAGCTGGGAGAGGGAGACCCAGTACTTC	CASSWERETQYF
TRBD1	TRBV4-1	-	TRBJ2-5	TGCGCCAGCAGCCAAGGGACAGGGTCTTCAGAGACCCAGTACTTC	CASSQGTGSSETQYF
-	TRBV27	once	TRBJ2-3	TGTGCCAGCACCTCCATAGATACGCAGTATTTT	CASTSIDTQYF
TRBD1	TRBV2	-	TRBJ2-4	TGTGCCAGCAGTAATAACCGGGACAGAAACATTCAGTACTTC	CASSNNRDRNIQYF
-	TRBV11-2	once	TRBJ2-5	TGTGCCAGCAGTGTAGGGAGTGAGCACCAAGAGACCCAGTACTTC	CASSVGSEHQETQYF
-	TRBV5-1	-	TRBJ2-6	TGCGCCACCAAAAGGGGAGAGTCTGGGGCCAACGTCCTGACTTTC	CATKRGESGANVLTF
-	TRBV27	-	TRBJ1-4	TGTGCCAGCAGTCACGGGGAAAAACTGTTTTTT	CASSHGEKLFF
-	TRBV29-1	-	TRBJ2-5	-	CSAKEWASGSLYF
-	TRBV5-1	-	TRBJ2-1	TGCGCCAGCAGCTTGGGGGTGGTGGAGGAGCAGTTCTTC	CASSLGVVEEQFF
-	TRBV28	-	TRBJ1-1	TGTGCCAGCAGGCACACGAACACTGAAGCTTTCTTT	CASRHTNTEAFF
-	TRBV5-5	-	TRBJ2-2	TGTGCCAGCAGCTTGCCCCCGGGTAGGGCGAACACCGGGGAGCTGTTTTTT	CASSLPPGRANTGELFF
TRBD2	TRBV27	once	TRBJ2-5	TGTGCCAGCAGGGGGCTAGCGGGAGGAGAGACCCAGTACTTC	CASRGLAGGETQYF
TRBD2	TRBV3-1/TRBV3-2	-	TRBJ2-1	TGTGCCAGCAGTCCTAGCGGGAGTCACTACAATGAGCAGTTCTTC	CASSPSGSHYNEQFF
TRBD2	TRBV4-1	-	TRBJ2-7	TGCGCCAGCAGCCGCCAGCTAGCGGGAGACGAGCAGTACTTC	CASSRQLAGDEQYF
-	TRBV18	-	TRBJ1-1	TGTGCCAGCTCACCCACGAAGGGCTGGCACACTGAAGCTTTCTTT	CASSPTKGWHTEAFF
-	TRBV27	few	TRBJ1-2	TGTGCCAGCAGTTTATCGGGCAGGGCTGGCTACACCTTC	CASSLSGRAGYTF
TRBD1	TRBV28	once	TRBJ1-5	TGTGCCAGCAGGACGGACAGGACAGTGGGGAATCAGCCCCAGCATTTT	CASRTDRTVGNQPQHF
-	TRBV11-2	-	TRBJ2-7	TGTGCCAGCAGCTTAGACAGGGACGAGCAGTACTTC	CASSLDRDEQYF
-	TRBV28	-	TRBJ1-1	TGTGCCAGCAGTACGCCTGGGGGGGTTGGTTTCTTT	CASSTPGGVGFF
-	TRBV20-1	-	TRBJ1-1	TGCAGTGCTAGTAGGGGCGAGGGGAACACTGAAGCTTTCTTT	CSASRGEGNTEAFF
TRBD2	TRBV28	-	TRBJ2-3	TGTGCCAGCAGACCTATATCTAGCGGGGGGAGGGCAGATACGCAGTATTTT	CASRPISSGGRADTQYF
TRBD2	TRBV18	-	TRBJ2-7	TGTGCCAGCTCCAACCAGGGCGGGGGAAACGAGCAGTACTTC	CASSNQGGGNEQYF
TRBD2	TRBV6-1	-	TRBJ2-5	TGTGCCAGCAGTGAACTCGGGGGACTAGCCGGGACCCAGTACTTC	CASSELGGLAGTQYF
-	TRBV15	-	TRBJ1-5	TGTGCCACCAGCAGATTAGGTGAGCCCCAGCATTTT	CATSRLGEPQHF
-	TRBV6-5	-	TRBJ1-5	TGTGCCAGCAGTTTCGGGGGCGAGAATCAGCCCCAGCATTTT	CASSFGGENQPQHF
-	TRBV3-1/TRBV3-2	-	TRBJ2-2	TGTGCCAGCAGCCAAGTTTCAGGGCCGTTTTCCGGGGAGCTGTTTTTT	CASSQVSGPFSGELFF
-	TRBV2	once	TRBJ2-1	TGTGCCAGCAGTGTCCCCACTGGCCTTAATGAGCAGTTCTTC	CASSVPTGLNEQFF
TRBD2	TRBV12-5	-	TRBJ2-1	TGTGCTAGTGGCCTCGGGACTAGCGGCAATGAGCAGTTCTTC	CASGLGTSGNEQFF
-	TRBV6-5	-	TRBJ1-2	TGTGCCAGCAGTTACAATACGGGTCCTTCTGGAGGCTACACCTTC	CASSYNTGPSGGYTF
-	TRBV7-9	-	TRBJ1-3	TGTGCCAGCAGCTTTGTCAGGGGCTCTGGAAACACCATATATTTT	CASSFVRGSGNTIYF
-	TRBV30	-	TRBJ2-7	TGTGCCTGGAGCCCGGGGGCCTACGAGCAGTACTTC	CAWSPGAYEQYF
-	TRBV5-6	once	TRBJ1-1	TGTGCCAGCAGCTTGAGATCGAACAACAGGAGCACTGAAGCTTTCTTT	CASSLRSNNRSTEAFF
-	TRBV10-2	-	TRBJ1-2	TGCGCCAGCAGAACGGTAGGGGCGGAGGGTGGCTACACCTTC	CASRTVGAEGGYTF
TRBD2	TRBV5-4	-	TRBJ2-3	TGTGCCAGCAGCTTGCCAAGAGCGGGAGGGCCGACAGATACGCAGTATTTT	CASSLPRAGGPTDTQYF
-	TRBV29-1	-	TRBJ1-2	TGCAGCGCGTTGACGGCCAATGTCGGCTACACCTTC	CSALTANVGYTF
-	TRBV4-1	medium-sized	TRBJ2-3	TGCGCCAGCAGCCAAGATGCGGGTCAGGGTACAGATACGCAGTATTTT	CASSQDAGQGTDTQYF
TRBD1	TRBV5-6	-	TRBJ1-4	TGTGCCAGCAGCCCGGGACAGGGGGTGGAAAAACTGTTTTTT	CASSPGQGVEKLFF
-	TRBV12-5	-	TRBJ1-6	TGTGCTAGTGGTTTAAAACCGGGGCCTGGGCATTCACCCCTCCACTTT	CASGLKPGPGHSPLHF
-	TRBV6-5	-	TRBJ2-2	TGTGCCAGCAGTTACGCAGGGTCCGGGGAGCTGTTTTTT	CASSYAGSGELFF
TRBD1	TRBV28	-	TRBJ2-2	TGTGCCAGCAGACCGGGACAGGTCGGCTACACCGGGGAGCTGTTTTTT	CASRPGQVGYTGELFF
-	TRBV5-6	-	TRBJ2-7	TGTGCCAGCAGCTGGCGGGACGGATCCTACGAGCAGTACTTC	CASSWRDGSYEQYF
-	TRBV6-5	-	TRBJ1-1	TGTGCCAGCAATTTCCAGGGTGAAGCTTTCTTT	CASNFQGEAFF